This TCR beta chain was captured by sequencing in a study of T-cell reconstitution after alpha-beta-depleted transplantation in children. This clonotype was counted only a few times. What it recognizes is unknown. General study points: Some patients' high day-60 TCRbeta diversity was attributed to recipient cells surviving conditioning. About two months after transplant, alpha-beta T cells reportedly came from several hundred expanded graft clones. A year post-transplant, T-cell counts and diversity derived mostly from newly produced T cells.

It was with unique molecular identifiers that the TCRbeta library was prepared. TCRdb fed the PCR reads into MiXCR, producing one record per CDR3 protein. This sample has some 300,000 distinct CDR3 sequences; 7.5% to 9% occur once, and the top ten carry 9.1%. Germline V lookup: CDR1 SQVTM, CDR2 ANQGSEA. The germline V and J ends were trimmed by 3 bases and 6 bases, with 23 bases remaining between them. This CDR3 spans 16 amino acids. This receptor was identified in a female patient under 10 years old who had a stem cell transplant for Fanconi anemia, so the T cells may come from the graft donor. This chain connects TRBV29-1 to TRBJ1-2; tentative D call: TRBD1 (6 bases). This specimen was peripheral blood, taken 360 days after TCRalphabeta/CD19-depleted stem cell transplant. CDR3 residues: CSVDLLPGAASDGYTF. The CDR3 region has the DNA TGCAGCGTTGATTTACTTCCAGGGGCCGCCTCGGATGGCTACACCTTC.